This T cell receptor (beta chain) came from a study of patients and donors after allogeneic stem cell transplantation. Only a few counts were recorded for this clonotype. The V segment lost 0 bases and the J segment 3 bases; nucleotides outside the gene matches: 9. This CDR3 contains 16 residues. Germline V gene data show CDR1 as SGHRS and CDR2 as YFSETQ. A single record per CDR3 protein comes from TCRdb applying MiXCR to the RT-PCR reads. The sample shows a few hundred thousand distinct CDR3 sequences, less than 15% of them seen only once. The source material was blood, either unsorted or a sorted T cell fraction (not recorded which). The sequence was collected from a human donor who was either an allogeneic HSCT recipient or a stem cell or donor lymphocyte infusion donor (not recorded which). It is not recorded whose cells these are; they may come from a transplant donor. The chain is built from TRBV5-1 and TRBJ2-7; 7 bases align to TRBD1. Here the CDR3 reads CASSLALTGKSYEQYF. CDR3 coding DNA: TGCGCCAGCAGCTTGGCCCTGACAGGGAAGAGCTACGAGCAGTACTTC.